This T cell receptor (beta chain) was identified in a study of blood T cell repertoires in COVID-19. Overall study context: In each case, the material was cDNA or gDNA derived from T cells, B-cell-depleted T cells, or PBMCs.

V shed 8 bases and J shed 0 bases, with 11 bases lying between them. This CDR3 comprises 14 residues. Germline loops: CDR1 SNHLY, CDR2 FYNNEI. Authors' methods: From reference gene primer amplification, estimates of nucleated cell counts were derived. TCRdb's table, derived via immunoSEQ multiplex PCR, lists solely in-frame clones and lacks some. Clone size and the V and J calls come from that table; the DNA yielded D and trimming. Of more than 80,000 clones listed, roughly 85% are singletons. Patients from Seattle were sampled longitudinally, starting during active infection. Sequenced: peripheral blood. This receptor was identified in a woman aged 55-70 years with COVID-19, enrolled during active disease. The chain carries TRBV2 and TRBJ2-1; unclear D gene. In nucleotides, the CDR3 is TGTGCCAGCCAGGCACGATCCTCCTACAATGAGCAGTTCTTC. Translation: CASQARSSYNEQFF.